This T cell receptor (beta chain) comes out of a study of long-term antiretroviral therapy in people with HIV. Study-wide results and limits: Blood obtained between the mid-2000s and the late 2010s may reflect older ART regimens. Repertoires with HIV possessed tighter CDR3 length spans than those of controls.

In the case of this clone: The antigen is undetermined.

The V end lost 4 bases, the J end lost 7 bases, and 10 bases lay between the germline ends. This CDR3 is built from 13 residues. Germline CDR1 reads MNHNS; CDR2 reads SASEGT. A v3.0 immunoSEQ assay was performed at survey level. Sequencing used immunoSEQ multiplex PCR; TCRdb keeps in-frame clones, though not all of them. The sample carries roughly 30,000 clones, approximately 80% recorded once. The clonotype originates from a man between 25 and 39 years old with HIV. The sample in question was unsorted PBMCs, obtained nearly 2.9 years after starting antiretroviral therapy. The chain couples TRBV6-1 to TRBJ1-4; no definite D call. The CDR3 DNA sequence: TGTGCCAGCAGTGGGAACCCGGCTGAAAAACTGTTTTTT. Protein sequence: CASSGNPAEKLFF.